This TCR beta chain is from a study of blood T cells in healthy people across ages. Findings and caveats of the study: With age, beta diversity per million T cells declined roughly linearly, significantly by 30 to 40.

Trimming pared 3 bases from V and 8 bases from J, leaving 14 bases between. Germline V CDR1 and CDR2: SGHTA, FQGNSA. This CDR3 is built from 14 residues. The second PCR ran about 6 to 12 cycles with a sample-barcoded 5' primer and J-beta primers. TCRdb redid the calling of the 5' RACE reads with MiXCR, one entry per CDR3 protein. In the table there are fewer than 600,000 distinct CDR3 sequences, about 26% of which are singletons. A remark on this clonotype: Its antigen remains unknown.

This sample also appeared in a second study, on T cells of mothers and their children.

V usage is TRBV7-2 and J usage is TRBJ2-1; a weak D match, TRBD2 (6 bases). The TCR comes from a boy aged 2 to 10 in good health. The sample taken for sequencing was blood. CDR3 DNA sequence: TGTGCCAGCAGCTTCAGTCGGGCTAGCGATGAGCAGTTCTTC. It translates to CASSFSRASDEQFF.